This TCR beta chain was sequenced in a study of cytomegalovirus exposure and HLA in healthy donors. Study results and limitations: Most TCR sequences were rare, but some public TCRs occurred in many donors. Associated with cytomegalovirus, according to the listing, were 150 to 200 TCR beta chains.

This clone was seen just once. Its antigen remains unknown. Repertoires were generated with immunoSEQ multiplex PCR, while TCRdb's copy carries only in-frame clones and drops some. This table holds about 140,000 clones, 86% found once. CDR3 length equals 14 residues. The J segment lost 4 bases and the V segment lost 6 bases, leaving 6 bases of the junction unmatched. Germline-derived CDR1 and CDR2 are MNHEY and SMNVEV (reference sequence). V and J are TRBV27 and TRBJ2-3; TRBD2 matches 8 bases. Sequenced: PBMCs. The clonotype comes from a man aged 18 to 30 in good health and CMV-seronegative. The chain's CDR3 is CASRRGGPADTQYF. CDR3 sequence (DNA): TGTGCCAGCAGGCGCGGGGGGCCCGCAGATACGCAGTATTTT.